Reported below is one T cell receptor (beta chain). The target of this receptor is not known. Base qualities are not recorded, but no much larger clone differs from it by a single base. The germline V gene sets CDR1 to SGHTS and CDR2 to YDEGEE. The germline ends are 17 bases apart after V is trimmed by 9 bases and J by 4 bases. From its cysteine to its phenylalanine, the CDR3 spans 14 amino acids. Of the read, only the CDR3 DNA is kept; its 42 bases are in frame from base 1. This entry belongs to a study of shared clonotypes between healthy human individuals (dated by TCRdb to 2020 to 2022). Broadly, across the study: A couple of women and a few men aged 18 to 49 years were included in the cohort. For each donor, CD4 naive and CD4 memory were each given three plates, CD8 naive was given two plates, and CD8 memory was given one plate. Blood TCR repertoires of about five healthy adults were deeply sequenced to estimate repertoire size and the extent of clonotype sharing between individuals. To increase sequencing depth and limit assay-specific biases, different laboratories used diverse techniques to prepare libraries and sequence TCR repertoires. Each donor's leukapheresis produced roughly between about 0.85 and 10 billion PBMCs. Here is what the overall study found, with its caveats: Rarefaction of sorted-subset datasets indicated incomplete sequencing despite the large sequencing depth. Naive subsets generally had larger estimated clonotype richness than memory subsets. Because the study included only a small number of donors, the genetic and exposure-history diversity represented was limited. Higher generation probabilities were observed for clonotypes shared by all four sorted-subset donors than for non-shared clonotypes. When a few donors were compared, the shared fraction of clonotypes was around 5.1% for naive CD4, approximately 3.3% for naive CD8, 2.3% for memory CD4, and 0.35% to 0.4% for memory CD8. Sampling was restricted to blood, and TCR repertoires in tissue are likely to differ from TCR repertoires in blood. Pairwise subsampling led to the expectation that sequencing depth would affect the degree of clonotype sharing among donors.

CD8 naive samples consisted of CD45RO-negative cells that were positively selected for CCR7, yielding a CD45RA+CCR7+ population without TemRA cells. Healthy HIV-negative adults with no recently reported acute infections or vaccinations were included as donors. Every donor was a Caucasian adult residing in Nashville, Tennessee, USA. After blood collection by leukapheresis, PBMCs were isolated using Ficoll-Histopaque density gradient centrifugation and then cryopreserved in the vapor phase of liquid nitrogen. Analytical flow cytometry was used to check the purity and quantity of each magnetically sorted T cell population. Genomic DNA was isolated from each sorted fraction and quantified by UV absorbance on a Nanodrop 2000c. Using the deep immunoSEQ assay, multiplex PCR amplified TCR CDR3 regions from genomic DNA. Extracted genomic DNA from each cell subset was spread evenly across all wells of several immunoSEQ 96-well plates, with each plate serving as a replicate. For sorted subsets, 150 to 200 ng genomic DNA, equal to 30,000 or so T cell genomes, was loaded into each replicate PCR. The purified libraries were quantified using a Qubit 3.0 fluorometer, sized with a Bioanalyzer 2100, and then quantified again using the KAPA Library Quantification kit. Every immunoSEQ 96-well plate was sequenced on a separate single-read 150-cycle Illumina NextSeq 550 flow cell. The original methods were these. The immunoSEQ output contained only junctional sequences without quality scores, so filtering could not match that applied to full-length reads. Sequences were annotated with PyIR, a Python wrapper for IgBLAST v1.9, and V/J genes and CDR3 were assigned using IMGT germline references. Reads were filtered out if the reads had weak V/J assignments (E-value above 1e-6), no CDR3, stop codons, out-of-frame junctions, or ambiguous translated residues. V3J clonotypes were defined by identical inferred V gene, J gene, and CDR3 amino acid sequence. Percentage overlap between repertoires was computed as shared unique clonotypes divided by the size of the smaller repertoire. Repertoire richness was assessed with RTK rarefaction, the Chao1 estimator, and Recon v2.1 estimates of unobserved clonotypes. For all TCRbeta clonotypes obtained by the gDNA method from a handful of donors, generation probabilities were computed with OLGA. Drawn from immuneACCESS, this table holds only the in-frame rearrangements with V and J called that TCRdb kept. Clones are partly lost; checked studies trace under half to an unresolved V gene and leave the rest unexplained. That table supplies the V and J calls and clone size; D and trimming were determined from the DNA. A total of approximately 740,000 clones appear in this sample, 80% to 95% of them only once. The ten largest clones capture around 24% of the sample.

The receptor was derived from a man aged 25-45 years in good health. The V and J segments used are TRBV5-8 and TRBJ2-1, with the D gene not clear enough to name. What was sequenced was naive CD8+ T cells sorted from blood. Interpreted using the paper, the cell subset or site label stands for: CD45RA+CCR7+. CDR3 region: CATRGYRTYNEQFF. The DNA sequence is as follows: TGTGCCACCCGTGGCTATCGTACTTACAATGAGCAGTTCTTC.